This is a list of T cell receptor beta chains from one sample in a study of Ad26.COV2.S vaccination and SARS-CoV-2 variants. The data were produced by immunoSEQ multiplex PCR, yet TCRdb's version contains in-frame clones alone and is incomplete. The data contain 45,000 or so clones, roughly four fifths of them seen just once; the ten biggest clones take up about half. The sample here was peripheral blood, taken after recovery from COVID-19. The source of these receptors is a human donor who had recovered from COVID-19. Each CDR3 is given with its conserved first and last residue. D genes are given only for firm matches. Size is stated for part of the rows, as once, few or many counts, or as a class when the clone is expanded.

TGTGCCAGTACGGGAGTCTGGACAGGTGGTTTCAATGAGCAGTTCTTC | CASTGVWTGGFNEQFF | TRBV19 | . | . | TRBJ2-1
TGTGCCAGCAGTGAAGGGGTTATGGGACAGGGAAGCACAGATACGCAGTATTTT | CASSEGVMGQGSTDTQYF | TRBV6-1 | TRBD1 | . | TRBJ2-3
TGTGCTAGTGCGGGGGCAGTTGAGCCCCAGCATTTT | CASAGAVEPQHF | TRBV12-5 | . | . | TRBJ1-5
TGCGCCAGCAGCTCGACGTTCGGGCGTCGGAGCTCTGGAAACACCATATATTTT | CASSSTFGRRSSGNTIYF | TRBV5-1 | . | few | TRBJ1-3
TGTGCCAGCAGCTTGTCCAGGGTGCGTGGCTACACCTTC | CASSLSRVRGYTF | TRBV5-6 | . | . | TRBJ1-2
TGTGCCAGTAGTCCTCCGGTAGCGGGGAGACACTACAATGAGCAGTTCTTC | CASSPPVAGRHYNEQFF | TRBV19 | TRBD2 | medium-sized | TRBJ2-1
TGTGCCAGCAGCCCCAATTCAGGGGACAATGAGCAGTTCTTC | CASSPNSGDNEQFF | TRBV7-8 | . | . | TRBJ2-1
TGCGCCAGCAGCTTGTGGGGGTCGCCGGGCGAGCAGTACTTC | CASSLWGSPGEQYF | TRBV5-1 | . | . | TRBJ2-7
TGCGCCAGCAGCCCCCGCTCCGAGAACACTGAAGCTTTCTTT | CASSPRSENTEAFF | TRBV5-1 | . | . | TRBJ1-1
TGTGCCAGCATGGTCTGGCAAGAGACCCAGTACTTC | CASMVWQETQYF | TRBV2 | . | . | TRBJ2-5
TGTGCCAGTCTCGGGACAGGGCTCTTGAACACTGAAGCTTTCTTT | CASLGTGLLNTEAFF | TRBV19 | TRBD1 | . | TRBJ1-1
TGTGCCAGTAGTTCCACTCCCCGGGGAGGCACCGGGGAGCTGTTTTTT | CASSSTPRGGTGELFF | TRBV19 | . | . | TRBJ2-2
TGTGCCAGTACCCTGATAGGGGACAGGGGATCGAGCGGCTACACCTTC | CASTLIGDRGSSGYTF | TRBV19 | TRBD1 | . | TRBJ1-2
TGTGCCAGCAGCTCCAGACAGGCAAAATCCTACGAGCAGTACTTC | CASSSRQAKSYEQYF | TRBV6-2/TRBV6-3 | . | . | TRBJ2-7
TGCGCCAGCAGCCAAGCCCGACTAGCAGATTACAATGAGCAGTTCTTC | CASSQARLADYNEQFF | TRBV4-1 | TRBD2 | . | TRBJ2-1
TGCGCCAGCAGCGAGGACAGGGTCCAGGAGACCCAGTACTTC | CASSEDRVQETQYF | TRBV5-1 | TRBD1 | . | TRBJ2-5
TGTGCCAGCTCACCCAACCAGGGGCTCGGGGAGACCCAGTACTTC | CASSPNQGLGETQYF | TRBV18 | . | . | TRBJ2-5
TGTGCCAGCAGCCAAGAGGGCAGGGCCCAGCATTTT | CASSQEGRAQHF | TRBV3-1/TRBV3-2 | . | . | TRBJ1-5
TGTGCCAGTAGCAGGGGGATGAACACTGAAGCTTTCTTT | CASSRGMNTEAFF | TRBV19 | TRBD1 | . | TRBJ1-1
TGCAGTGCTAGTTCGAGGAGGGGCACTGAAGCTTTCTTT | CSASSRRGTEAFF | TRBV20-1 | . | once | TRBJ1-1
TGTGCCAGCAGCCCCTTTATGAGCTCAAGCACAGATACGCAGTATTTT | CASSPFMSSSTDTQYF | TRBV7-3 | . | . | TRBJ2-3
TGTGCCAGCTCTCCTAACCTCCACAGGGTGGGCAATGAGCAGTTCTTC | CASSPNLHRVGNEQFF | TRBV18 | . | once | TRBJ2-1
TGTGCCAGCAGCTTAGGTCGGGGAAGCTATGGCTACACCTTC | CASSLGRGSYGYTF | TRBV13 | . | . | TRBJ1-2
TGCGCCAGCAGCCGAGAAGGGGGCCTGGATTCACCCCTCCACTTT | CASSREGGLDSPLHF | TRBV4-1 | TRBD1 | . | TRBJ1-6
TGTGCCATCAGTGAGGGGGCGGGGTGGACTAGCGGGGCCCAAGAGACCCAGTACTTC | CAISEGAGWTSGAQETQYF | TRBV10-3 | TRBD2 | . | TRBJ2-5
TGTGCCAGCAGCTTATTGGGTTCTAGCGGGGGGAAGAACAATGAGCAGTTCTTC | CASSLLGSSGGKNNEQFF | TRBV7-3 | TRBD2 | once | TRBJ2-1
TGTGCCAGCAGTTCGGGACAGATGAACACCGGGGAGCTGTTTTTT | CASSSGQMNTGELFF | TRBV27 | TRBD1 | . | TRBJ2-2
TGTGCCACCAGCGGGATCGGAGAGGAAAAACTGTTTTTT | CATSGIGEEKLFF | TRBV24-1 | . | . | TRBJ1-4
TGTGCCAGCAGCTCCCTCTTGCAGACAGGGGAGCCCCAGCATTTT | CASSSLLQTGEPQHF | TRBV7-3 | TRBD1 | . | TRBJ1-5
TGCGCCAGCAGCCAAGACTGGGGAGCGACAGGGCAAGAGCAGTACTTC | CASSQDWGATGQEQYF | TRBV4-1 | TRBD1 | . | TRBJ2-7
TGTGCCAGCAGCTTAACGGACAGTGTGAACACTGAAGCTTTCTTT | CASSLTDSVNTEAFF | TRBV7-8 | . | . | TRBJ1-1
TGTGCCAGCAGTTTATATCGGGGGGGAATCTATGGCTACACCTTC | CASSLYRGGIYGYTF | TRBV28 | . | . | TRBJ1-2
TGTGCCAGCGCCCGGAGCTCTGGGGCCAACGTCCTGACTTTC | CASARSSGANVLTF | TRBV9 | . | . | TRBJ2-6
TGTGCCAGCAGCCAGGATACCGGGACAGGGGACTATGGCTACACCTTC | CASSQDTGTGDYGYTF | TRBV4-2 | TRBD1 | . | TRBJ1-2
TGCAGTGCTGAAAACCAAGAGACCCAGTACTTC | CSAENQETQYF | TRBV20-1 | . | . | TRBJ2-5
TGTGCCAGCAGAGGGGGACCCGGGGGTGGTGGCTACACCTTC | CASRGGPGGGGYTF | TRBV6-5 | . | . | TRBJ1-2
TGTGCCAGCAGCGGTACAGGGTTCCGGGAAAAACTGTTTTTT | CASSGTGFREKLFF | TRBV7-2 | . | . | TRBJ1-4
TGTGCCAGCTCACCCCCGAGTGGGGAACACACTGAAGCTTTCTTT | CASSPPSGEHTEAFF | TRBV18 | . | . | TRBJ1-1
TGCAGTGCTAGATCCATCAATGAGCAGTTCTTC | CSARSINEQFF | TRBV20-1 | . | . | TRBJ2-1
TGTGCCAGCAGGAAAGGAGATACGCAGTATTTT | CASRKGDTQYF | TRBV7-9 | . | few | TRBJ2-3
TGTGCCAGCAGTTACCGACAGACAAGCAATCAGCCCCAGCATTTT | CASSYRQTSNQPQHF | TRBV6-5 | . | few | TRBJ1-5
TGTGCCAGTAGGGGATCCCTTGTGACTGAAGCTTTCTTT | CASRGSLVTEAFF | TRBV19 | . | . | TRBJ1-1
TGCAGTGCTAAGATTGGGACTAAAGCTTTCTTT | CSAKIGTKAFF | TRBV20-1 | . | . | TRBJ1-1
TGTGCCAGCAGTTCTGTATACACAGATACGCAGTATTTT | CASSSVYTDTQYF | TRBV12-3/TRBV12-4 | . | . | TRBJ2-3
TGTGCCAGCAAACGCCCGGGCAAACATCGGGAAAAACTGTTTTTT | CASKRPGKHREKLFF | TRBV5-8 | . | once | TRBJ1-4
TGTGCCAGCAGCTTAAGGCCAGAGACTAGCGGGAGGGAAGCAGATACGCAGTATTTT | CASSLRPETSGREADTQYF | TRBV11-2 | TRBD2 | . | TRBJ2-3
TGTGCCAGCACCGGGCCGAGCAATCAGCCCCAGCATTTT | CASTGPSNQPQHF | TRBV7-9 | . | . | TRBJ1-5
TGCGCCAGCAGGCCGACAGGAGATTACAATGAGCAGTTCTTC | CASRPTGDYNEQFF | TRBV10-1 | . | . | TRBJ2-1
TGTGCCAGTAGTCCTACAGGGGGTCGCTACACCTTC | CASSPTGGRYTF | TRBV19 | TRBD1 | few | TRBJ1-2
TGTGCCAGCTCACCAAACGGTCTGGGGGACTATGGCTACACCTTC | CASSPNGLGDYGYTF | TRBV18 | . | . | TRBJ1-2